The source of this T cell receptor (beta chain) is a study of blood T cells in healthy people across ages. A J-beta primer mix and a sample-barcoded 5' primer were used in a second PCR of roughly 7 to 12 cycles. TCRdb ran MiXCR on the 5' RACE reads and lists one entry per CDR3 protein. The repertoire has about 1,000,000 distinct CDR3 sequences, 45% of them found once; the top ten carry 15% to 20%. The ends were cut back, 3 bases at V and 1 base at J, with 6 bases in the middle. CDR1 is LGHDT and CDR2 is YNNKEL in the germline V gene (reference sequence). CDR3 size: 14 residues. The receptor's source is a woman in her fifties or sixties in good health. Sequencing input: blood. This chain uses TRBV3-1 with TRBJ2-2; D remains ambiguous. This CDR3 is CASSHGRNTGELFF. The CDR3 DNA reads as TGTGCCAGCAGCCATGGCAGGAACACCGGGGAGCTGTTTTTT.